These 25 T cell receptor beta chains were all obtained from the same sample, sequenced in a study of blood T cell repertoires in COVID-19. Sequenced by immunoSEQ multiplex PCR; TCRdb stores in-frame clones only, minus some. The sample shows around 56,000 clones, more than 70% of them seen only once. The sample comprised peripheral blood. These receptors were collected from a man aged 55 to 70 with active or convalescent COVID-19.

In DNA, the CDR3 is TGTGCCAGCAGCGCCAACAGGGGGTGGACTGAAGCTTTCTTT. As protein: CASSANRGWTEAFF. This chain links TRBV3-1 (or the pseudogene TRBV3-2) with TRBJ1-1, with 8 bases matching TRBD1. CDR3 size: 14 residues. Unmatched junction bases numbered 7, after V lost 5 bases and J lost 5 bases. Germline V gives CDR1 LGHDT, CDR2 YNNKEL (reference sequence).

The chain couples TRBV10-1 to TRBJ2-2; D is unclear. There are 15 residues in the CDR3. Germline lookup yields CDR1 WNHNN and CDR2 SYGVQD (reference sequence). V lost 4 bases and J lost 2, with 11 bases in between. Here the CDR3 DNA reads TGCGCCAGCAGTGCCGAGGCCGGTAACACCGGGGAGCTGTTTTTT. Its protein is CASSAEAGNTGELFF.

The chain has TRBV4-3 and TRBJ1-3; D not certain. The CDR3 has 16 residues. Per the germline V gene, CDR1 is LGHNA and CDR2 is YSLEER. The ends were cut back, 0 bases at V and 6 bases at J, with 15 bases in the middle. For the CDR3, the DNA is TGCGCCAGCAGCCAAGATTATCGGCAGGCAGCAAACACCATATATTTT. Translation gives CASSQDYRQAANTIYF.

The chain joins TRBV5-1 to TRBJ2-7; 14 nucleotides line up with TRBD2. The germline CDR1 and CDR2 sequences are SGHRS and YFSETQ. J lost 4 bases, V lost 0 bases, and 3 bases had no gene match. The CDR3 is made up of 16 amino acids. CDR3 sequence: CASSLGGTSGSYEQYF. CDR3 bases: TGCGCCAGCAGCTTGGGTGGGACTAGCGGGAGTTACGAGCAGTACTTC.

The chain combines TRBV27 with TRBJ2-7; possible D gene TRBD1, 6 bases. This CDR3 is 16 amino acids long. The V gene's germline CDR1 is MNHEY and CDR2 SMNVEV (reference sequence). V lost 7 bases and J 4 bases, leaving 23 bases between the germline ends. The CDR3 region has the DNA TGTGCCAGCACAAGCAGGGGTGGGACGGCAGAGTACGAGCAGTACTTC. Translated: CASTSRGGTAEYEQYF.

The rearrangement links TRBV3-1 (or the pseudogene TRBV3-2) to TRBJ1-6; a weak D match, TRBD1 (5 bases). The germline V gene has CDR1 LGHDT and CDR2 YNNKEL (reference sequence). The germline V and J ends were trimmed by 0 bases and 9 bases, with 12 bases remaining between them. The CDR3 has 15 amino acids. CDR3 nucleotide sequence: TGTGCCAGCAGCCAAGAATCTTACGGGGGTTCACCCCTCCACTTT. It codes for CASSQESYGGSPLHF.

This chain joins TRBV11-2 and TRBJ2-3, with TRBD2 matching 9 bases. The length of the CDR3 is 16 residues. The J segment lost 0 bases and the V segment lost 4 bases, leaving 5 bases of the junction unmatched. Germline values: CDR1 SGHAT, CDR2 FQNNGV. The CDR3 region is CASSSLAGPSTDTQYF. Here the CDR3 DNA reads TGTGCCAGCAGCTCACTAGCGGGCCCTAGCACAGATACGCAGTATTTT.

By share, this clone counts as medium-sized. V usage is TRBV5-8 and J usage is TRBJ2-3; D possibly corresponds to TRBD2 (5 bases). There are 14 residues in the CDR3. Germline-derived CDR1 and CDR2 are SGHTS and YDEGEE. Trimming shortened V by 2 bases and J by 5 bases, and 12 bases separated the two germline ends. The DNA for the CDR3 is TGTGCCAGCAGCTTACTCGAGGGTCGAGATACGCAGTATTTT. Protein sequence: CASSLLEGRDTQYF.

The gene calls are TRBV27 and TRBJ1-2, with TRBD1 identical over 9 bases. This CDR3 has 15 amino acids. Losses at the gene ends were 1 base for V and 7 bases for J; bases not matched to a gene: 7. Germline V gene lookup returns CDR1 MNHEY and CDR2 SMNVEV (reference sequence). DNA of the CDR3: TGTGCCAGCAGTTTATACTGGGACAGGGTGGGTGGCTACACCTTC. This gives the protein CASSLYWDRVGGYTF.

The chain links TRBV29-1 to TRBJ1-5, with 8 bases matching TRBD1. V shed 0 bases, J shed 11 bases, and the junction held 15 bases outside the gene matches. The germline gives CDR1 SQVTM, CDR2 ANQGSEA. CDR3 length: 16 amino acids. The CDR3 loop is CSVEDGAGGASRAQHF. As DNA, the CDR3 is TGCAGCGTTGAAGATGGGGCAGGGGGCGCCAGCCGGGCCCAGCATTTT.

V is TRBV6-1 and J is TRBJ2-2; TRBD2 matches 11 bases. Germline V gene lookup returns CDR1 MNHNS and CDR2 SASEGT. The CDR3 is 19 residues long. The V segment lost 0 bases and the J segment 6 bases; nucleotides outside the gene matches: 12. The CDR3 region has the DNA TGTGCCAGCAGTGAAGCCCCCTCTACTAGCGGGAGAAGGTCCGGGGAGCTGTTTTTT. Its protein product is CASSEAPSTSGRRSGELFF.

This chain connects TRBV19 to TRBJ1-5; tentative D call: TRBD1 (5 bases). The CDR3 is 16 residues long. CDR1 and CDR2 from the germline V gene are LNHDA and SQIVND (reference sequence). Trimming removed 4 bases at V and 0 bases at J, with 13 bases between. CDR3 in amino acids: CASSSGAGYSNQPQHF. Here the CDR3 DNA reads TGTGCCAGTAGTAGCGGGGCAGGGTATAGCAATCAGCCCCAGCATTTT.

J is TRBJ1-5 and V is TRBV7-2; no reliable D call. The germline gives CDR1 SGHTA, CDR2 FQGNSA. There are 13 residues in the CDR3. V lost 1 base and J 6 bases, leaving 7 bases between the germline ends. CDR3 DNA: TGTGCCAGCAGCTTAGGGGCAATTCAGCCCCAGCATTTT. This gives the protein CASSLGAIQPQHF.

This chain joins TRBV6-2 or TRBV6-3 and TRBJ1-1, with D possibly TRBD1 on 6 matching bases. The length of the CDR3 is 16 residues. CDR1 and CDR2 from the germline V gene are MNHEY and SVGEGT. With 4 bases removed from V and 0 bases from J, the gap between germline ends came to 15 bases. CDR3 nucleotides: TGTGCCAGCAGTTTTGGAGGGGGGGGTCTGAACACTGAAGCTTTCTTT. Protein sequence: CASSFGGGGLNTEAFF.

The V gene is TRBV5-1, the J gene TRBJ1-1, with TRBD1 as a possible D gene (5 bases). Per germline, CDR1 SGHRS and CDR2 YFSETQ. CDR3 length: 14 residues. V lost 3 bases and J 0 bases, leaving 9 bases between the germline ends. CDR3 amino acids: CASSSQGVNTEAFF. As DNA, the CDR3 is TGCGCCAGCAGCTCCCAGGGCGTGAACACTGAAGCTTTCTTT.

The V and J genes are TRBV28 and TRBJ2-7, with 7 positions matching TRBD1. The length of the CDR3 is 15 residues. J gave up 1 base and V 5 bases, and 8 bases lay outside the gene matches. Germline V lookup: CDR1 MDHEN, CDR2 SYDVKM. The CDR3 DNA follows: TGTGCCAGCAGTCTCATATCGGGACAGTCCTACGAGCAGTACTTC. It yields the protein CASSLISGQSYEQYF.

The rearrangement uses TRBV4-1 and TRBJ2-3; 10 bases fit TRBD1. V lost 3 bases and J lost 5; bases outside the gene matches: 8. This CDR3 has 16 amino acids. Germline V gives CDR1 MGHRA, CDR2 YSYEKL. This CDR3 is CASSQRDRGNVDTQYF. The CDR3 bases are TGCGCCAGCAGCCAGAGGGACAGGGGTAACGTAGATACGCAGTATTTT.

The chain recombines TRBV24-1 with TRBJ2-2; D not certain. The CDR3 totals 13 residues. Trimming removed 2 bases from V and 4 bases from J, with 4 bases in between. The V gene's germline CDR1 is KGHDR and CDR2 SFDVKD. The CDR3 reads CATSDSSTGELFF. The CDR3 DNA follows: TGTGCCACCAGTGATTCCTCCACCGGGGAGCTGTTTTTT.

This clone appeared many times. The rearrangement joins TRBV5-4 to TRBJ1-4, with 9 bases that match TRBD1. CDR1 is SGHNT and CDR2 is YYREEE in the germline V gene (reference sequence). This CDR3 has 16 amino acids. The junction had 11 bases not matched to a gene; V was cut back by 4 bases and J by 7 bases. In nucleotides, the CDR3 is TGTGCCAGCAGCATAACTGCCGGGACAGGGCGTGAAAAACTGTTTTTT. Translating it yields CASSITAGTGREKLFF.

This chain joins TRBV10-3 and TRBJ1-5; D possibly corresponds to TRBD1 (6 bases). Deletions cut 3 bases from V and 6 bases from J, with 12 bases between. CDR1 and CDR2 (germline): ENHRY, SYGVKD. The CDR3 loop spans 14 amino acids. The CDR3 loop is CAISEQGGSQPQHF. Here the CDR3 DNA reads TGTGCCATCAGTGAACAGGGAGGGAGTCAGCCCCAGCATTTT.

The CDR3 is CASSKSRVFFYEQYF. The CDR3 DNA follows: TGTGCCAGCAGTAAAAGCAGGGTATTTTTTTACGAGCAGTACTTC. The J gene is TRBJ2-7, the V gene TRBV6-2 or TRBV6-3, with a tentative D call TRBD1 (5 bases). The CDR3 totals 15 residues. The V end was cut by 5 bases, the J end by 4 bases, with 18 bases between. Germline-derived CDR1 and CDR2 are MNHEY and SVGEGT.

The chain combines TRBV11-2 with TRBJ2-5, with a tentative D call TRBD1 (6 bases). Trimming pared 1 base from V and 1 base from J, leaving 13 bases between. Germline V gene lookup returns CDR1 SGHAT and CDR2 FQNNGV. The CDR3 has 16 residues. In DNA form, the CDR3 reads TGTGCCAGCAGCTTAGGTCTCCTAGGGGGCCAAGAGACCCAGTACTTC. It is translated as CASSLGLLGGQETQYF.

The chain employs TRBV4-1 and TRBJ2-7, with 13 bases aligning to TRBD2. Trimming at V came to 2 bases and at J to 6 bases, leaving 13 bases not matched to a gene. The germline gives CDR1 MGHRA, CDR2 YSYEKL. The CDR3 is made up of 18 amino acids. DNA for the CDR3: TGCGCCAGCAGCCAACTTGCCGGCGGACTAGCGGGGGTTCGCGAGCAGTACTTC. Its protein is CASSQLAGGLAGVREQYF.

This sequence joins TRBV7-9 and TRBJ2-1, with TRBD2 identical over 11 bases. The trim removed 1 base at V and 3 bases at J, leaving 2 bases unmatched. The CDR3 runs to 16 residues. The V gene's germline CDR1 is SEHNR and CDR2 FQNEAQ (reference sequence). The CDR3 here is CASSLVGTSGYNEQFF. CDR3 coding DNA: TGTGCCAGCAGCTTAGTTGGGACTAGCGGCTACAATGAGCAGTTCTTC.

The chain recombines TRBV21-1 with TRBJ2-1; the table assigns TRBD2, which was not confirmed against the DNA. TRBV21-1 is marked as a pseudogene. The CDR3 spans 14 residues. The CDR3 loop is CASSLPVYYNEQFF. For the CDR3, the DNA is TGTGCCAGCAGCCTCCCCGTCTACTACAATGAGCAGTTCTTC.